This TCR beta chain is drawn from a study of blood T cell repertoires in COVID-19. Study at large: The samples span acute and convalescent COVID-19 from the United States, Italy and Spain.

Original processing notes: The assay estimated nucleated cells by amplifying reference gene primers. Profiled with immunoSEQ multiplex PCR; TCRdb holds only in-frame clones, not every one. That table furnishes V, J and clone size, whereas the DNA furnished D and trimming. The data contain over 150,000 clones, just under 90% of them seen just once; the ten biggest clones take up 10%. CDR1 SQVTM and CDR2 ANQGSEA come from the germline V gene. CDR3 length: 12 residues. J lost 6 bases, V lost 6 bases, and 7 bases had no gene match. Enrolment of Seattle patients took place during active infection, and they were followed longitudinally. This clone has a single count.

This clonotype was obtained from a woman between 65 and 79 years old with COVID-19, enrolled during active disease. The chain has TRBV29-1 and TRBJ1-1; 7 bases map to TRBD1. The sample comprised peripheral blood. The CDR3 region is CSVNTGDPEAFF. DNA for the CDR3: TGCAGCGTGAATACAGGGGACCCTGAAGCTTTCTTT.